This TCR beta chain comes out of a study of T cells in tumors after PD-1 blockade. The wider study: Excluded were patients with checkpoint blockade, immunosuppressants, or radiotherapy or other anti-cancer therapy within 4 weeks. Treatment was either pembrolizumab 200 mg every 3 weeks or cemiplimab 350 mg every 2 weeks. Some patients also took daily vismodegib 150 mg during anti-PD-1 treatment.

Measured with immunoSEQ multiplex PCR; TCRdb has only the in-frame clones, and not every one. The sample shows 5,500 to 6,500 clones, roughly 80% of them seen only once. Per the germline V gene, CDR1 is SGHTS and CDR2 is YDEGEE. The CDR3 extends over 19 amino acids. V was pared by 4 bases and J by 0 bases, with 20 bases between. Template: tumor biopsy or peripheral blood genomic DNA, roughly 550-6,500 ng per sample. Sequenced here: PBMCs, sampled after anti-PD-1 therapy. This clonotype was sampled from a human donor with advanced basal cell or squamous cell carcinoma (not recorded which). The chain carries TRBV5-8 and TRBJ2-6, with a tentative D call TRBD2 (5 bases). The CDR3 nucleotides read TGTGCCAGCAGCCCGTGGCTCCGAGGGCCAAGCTCTGGGGCCAACGTCCTGACTTTC. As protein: CASSPWLRGPSSGANVLTF.